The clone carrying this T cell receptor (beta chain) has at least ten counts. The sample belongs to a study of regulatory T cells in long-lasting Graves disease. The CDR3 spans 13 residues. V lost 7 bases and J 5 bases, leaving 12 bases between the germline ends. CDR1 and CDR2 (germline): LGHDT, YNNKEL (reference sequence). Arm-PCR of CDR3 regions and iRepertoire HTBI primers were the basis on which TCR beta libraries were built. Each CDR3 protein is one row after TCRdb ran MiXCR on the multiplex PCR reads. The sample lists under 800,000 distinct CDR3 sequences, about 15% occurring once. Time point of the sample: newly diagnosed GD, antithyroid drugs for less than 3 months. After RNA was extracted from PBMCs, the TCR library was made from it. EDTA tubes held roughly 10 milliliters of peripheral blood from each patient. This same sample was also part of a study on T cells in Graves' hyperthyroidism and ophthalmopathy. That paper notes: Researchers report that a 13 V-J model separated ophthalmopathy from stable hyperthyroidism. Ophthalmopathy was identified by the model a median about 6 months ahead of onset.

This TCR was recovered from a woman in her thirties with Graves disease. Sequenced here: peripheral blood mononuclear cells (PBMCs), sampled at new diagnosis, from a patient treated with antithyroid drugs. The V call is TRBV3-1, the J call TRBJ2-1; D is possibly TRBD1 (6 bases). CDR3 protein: CASIGDTDNEQFF. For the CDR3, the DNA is TGTGCCAGCATCGGGGACACCGACAATGAGCAGTTCTTC.